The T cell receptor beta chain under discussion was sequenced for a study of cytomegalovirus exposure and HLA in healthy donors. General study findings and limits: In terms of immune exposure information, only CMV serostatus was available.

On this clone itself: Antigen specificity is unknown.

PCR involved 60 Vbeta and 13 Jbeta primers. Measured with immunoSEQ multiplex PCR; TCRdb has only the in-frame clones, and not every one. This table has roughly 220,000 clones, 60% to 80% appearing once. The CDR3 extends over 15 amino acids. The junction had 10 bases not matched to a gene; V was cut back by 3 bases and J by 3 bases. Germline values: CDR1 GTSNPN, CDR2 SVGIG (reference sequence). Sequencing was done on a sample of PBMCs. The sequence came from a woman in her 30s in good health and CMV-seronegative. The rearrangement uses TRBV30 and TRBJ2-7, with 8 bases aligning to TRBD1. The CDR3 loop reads CAWSSSQGAIYEQYF. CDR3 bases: TGTGCCTGGAGCTCCTCCCAGGGGGCTATCTACGAGCAGTACTTC.